This TCR beta chain stems from a study of blood T cell repertoires in COVID-19. Trimming took off 8 bases at V and 4 bases at J, with 11 bases between the two ends. Germline V gene data show CDR1 as ENHRY and CDR2 as SYGVKD. The length of the CDR3 is 12 residues. TCRdb's table, derived via immunoSEQ multiplex PCR, lists solely in-frame clones and lacks some. Altogether about 97,000 clones are present, approximately 90% being singletons, with the ten largest covering 1.7%. Input material: peripheral blood. V usage is TRBV10-3 and J usage is TRBJ1-1, with TRBD1 as a possible D gene (5 bases). This TCR derives from a man in his 60s with acute or convalescent COVID-19. The CDR3 sequence: CAIGHKATEAFF. The CDR3 region has the DNA TGTGCCATCGGACATAAGGCCACTGAAGCTTTCTTT.